The 6 T cell receptor beta chains presented below share a single source sample, sequenced in a study of shared clonotypes between healthy human individuals. Sequencing was performed with immunoSEQ multiplex PCR; in TCRdb, only in-frame clones are kept and a portion is missing. The repertoire consists of roughly 2,000,000 clones, with approximately 95% occurring once and the leading ten covering more than 0.9%. The naive CD8 fraction comprised CD45RO-negative cells positively selected for CCR7 and excluded terminally differentiated effector memory CD45RA+ cells. What was sequenced was naive CD8+ T cells sorted from blood. These receptors were collected from a man aged 18 to 29 in good health.

The chain links TRBV4-2 to TRBJ2-1, with D maybe TRBD2 (6 bases). V was shortened by 6 bases and J by 5 bases, with 11 bases between the two germline ends. Germline-derived CDR1 and CDR2 are LGHNA and YNFKEQ. This CDR3 contains 13 residues. The CDR3 DNA follows: TGTGCCAGCAGTCATCTAGCGAACAATGAGCAGTTCTTC. Translated, it gives CASSHLANNEQFF.

This clone was detected once. CDR3 sequence (DNA): TGTGCCAGCAGTTTATTTAGGGTTGGATCCTACGAGCAGTACTTC. The encoded protein is CASSLFRVGSYEQYF. The V call is TRBV28, the J call TRBJ2-7, with no clear D. CDR1 is MDHEN and CDR2 is SYDVKM in the germline V gene. The CDR3 has 15 residues. V shed 1 base and J shed 1 base, with 11 bases lying between them.

This chain connects TRBV4-3 to TRBJ1-2; D call uncertain. Looked up from germline, CDR1 is LGHNA and CDR2 is YSLEER. The CDR3 extends over 15 amino acids. Trimming stripped 1 base from V and 2 bases from J, with 11 bases between. The CDR3, as DNA: TGCGCCAGCAGCCAAGCGCGGGATTACAACTATGGCTACACCTTC. The encoded protein is CASSQARDYNYGYTF.

This sequence joins TRBV5-1 and TRBJ2-1; TRBD2 aligns across 7 bases. Trimming removed 0 bases from V and 8 bases from J; junction bases left unmatched: 8. The CDR3 is 15 amino acids. Germline V gene data show CDR1 as SGHRS and CDR2 as YFSETQ. The CDR3 loop is CASSLGGLQGDEQFF. The CDR3 DNA is TGCGCCAGCAGCTTGGGGGGACTACAAGGCGATGAGCAGTTCTTC.

This chain joins TRBV6-1 and TRBJ2-7; TRBD2 matches 7 bases. The V gene end was trimmed by 1 base and the J gene end by 2 bases; junction bases not matched to a gene: 8. Germline values: CDR1 MNHNS, CDR2 SASEGT. The CDR3 extends over 16 amino acids. For the CDR3, the DNA is TGTGCCAGCAGTGAAGGGTATGGGGAGGGCCCCTACGAGCAGTACTTC. It translates to CASSEGYGEGPYEQYF.

The chain links TRBV4-3 to TRBJ1-1; 7 nucleotides line up with TRBD1. CDR3 size: 14 residues. V dropped 3 bases and J dropped 6; count of bases not matched to a gene: 7. Germline assignment: CDR1 LGHNA and CDR2 YSLEER. CDR3 nucleotide sequence: TGCGCCAGCAGCCAGAAAGACAGGGTCCCTGAAGCTTTCTTT. Translating gives CASSQKDRVPEAFF.